This T cell receptor (beta chain) was recovered during a study of regulatory T cells in long-lasting Graves disease. The study's findings and limits: TRBV28, TRBJ1-2 and TRBJ2-5 were favored in persistent disease.

Time point meaning: persistent/refractory GD, antithyroid drugs over 5 years with positive TRAb. The TCR library was prepared using RNA isolated from PBMCs. The collection involved drawing nine milliliters of peripheral blood into EDTA tubes. CDR3-region Arm-PCR and iRepertoire HTBI primers produced the TCR beta libraries. TCRdb reprocessed the multiplex PCR reads with MiXCR, giving one entry per CDR3 protein. Of some 340,000 distinct CDR3 sequences in the sample, around 23% are singletons; the top ten hold around 30%. This clonotype was seen many times. Its antigen is not known. Germline V gene sequence: CDR1 LGHDT, CDR2 YNNKEL (reference sequence). The CDR3 spans 12 residues. V lost 3 bases, J lost 5 bases, and 7 bases lay in between.

This TCR was sampled from a middle-aged woman with Graves disease. The starting material was peripheral blood mononuclear cells (PBMCs), obtained when the disease was refractory, from a patient treated with antithyroid drugs. The rearrangement uses TRBV3-1 and TRBJ1-1; D is unclear. As DNA, the CDR3 is TGTGCCAGCAGCCAGGATCGTACTGAAGCTTTCTTT. Translated: CASSQDRTEAFF.